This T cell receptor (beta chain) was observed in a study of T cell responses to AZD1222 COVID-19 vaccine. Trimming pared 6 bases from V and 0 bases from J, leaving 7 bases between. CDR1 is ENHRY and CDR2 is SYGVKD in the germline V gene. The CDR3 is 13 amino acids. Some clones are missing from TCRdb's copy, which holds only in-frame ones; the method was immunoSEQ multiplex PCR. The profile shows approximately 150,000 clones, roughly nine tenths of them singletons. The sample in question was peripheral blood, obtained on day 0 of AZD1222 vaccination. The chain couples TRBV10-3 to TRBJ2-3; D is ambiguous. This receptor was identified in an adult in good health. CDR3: CAIRTDSTDTQYF. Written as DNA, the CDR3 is TGTGCCATCAGGACCGACAGCACAGATACGCAGTATTTT.